The rows below give T cell receptor beta chains drawn from one sample of a study of blood T cell repertoires in COVID-19. The repertoire was sequenced with immunoSEQ multiplex PCR; TCRdb's copy has only in-frame clones and lacks some. The table records 250,000 to 300,000 clones, 70% to 90% of them present only once. The sequencing sample was made of PBMCs or T cells enriched from blood (not recorded which). All receptors come from a woman in her forties or fifties who had recovered from COVID-19. The conserved cysteine and the conserved F or W are not part of the CDR3 here. The order of the fields is J gene, clone size, V gene, D gene, CDR3 protein. D genes are given only for firm matches. A row's size may be missing; if present it is once, few, many or a size class.

TRBJ2-7 | NA | TRBV28 | TRBD2 | ASRVAGGSYEQY
TRBJ2-2 | once | TRBV27 | NA | ASSLGLPPNTGELF
TRBJ2-7 | NA | TRBV10-2 | TRBD1 | ASSGVGGTGWEQY
TRBJ2-7 | few | TRBV4-2 | TRBD2 | ASSPSSGSGYEQY
TRBJ2-7 | NA | TRBV27 | TRBD1 | ASTYTGTGKKEQY
TRBJ2-5 | once | TRBV24-1 | TRBD2 | ATSGATGLAGETQY
TRBJ2-3 | NA | TRBV12-3/TRBV12-4 | NA | ASSLFLADTQY
TRBJ2-3 | NA | TRBV7-3 | TRBD2 | ASSRGLATDTQY
TRBJ1-1 | NA | TRBV28 | NA | ASSTGQQNTEAF
TRBJ2-7 | NA | TRBV4-1 | TRBD1 | ASSPRQGAAREQY
TRBJ2-5 | NA | TRBV12-3/TRBV12-4 | NA | ASSGFGETQY
TRBJ2-2 | few | TRBV29-1 | NA | SVQGPNTGELF
TRBJ1-4 | NA | TRBV5-1 | NA | ASSFIELGATNEKLF
TRBJ2-1 | NA | TRBV5-4 | NA | ASSLDRSYNEQF
TRBJ2-4 | NA | TRBV7-9 | TRBD2 | ASSLNSAGESKNIQY
TRBJ1-1 | NA | TRBV3-1/TRBV3-2 | TRBD1 | ASSQAGTGSEAF